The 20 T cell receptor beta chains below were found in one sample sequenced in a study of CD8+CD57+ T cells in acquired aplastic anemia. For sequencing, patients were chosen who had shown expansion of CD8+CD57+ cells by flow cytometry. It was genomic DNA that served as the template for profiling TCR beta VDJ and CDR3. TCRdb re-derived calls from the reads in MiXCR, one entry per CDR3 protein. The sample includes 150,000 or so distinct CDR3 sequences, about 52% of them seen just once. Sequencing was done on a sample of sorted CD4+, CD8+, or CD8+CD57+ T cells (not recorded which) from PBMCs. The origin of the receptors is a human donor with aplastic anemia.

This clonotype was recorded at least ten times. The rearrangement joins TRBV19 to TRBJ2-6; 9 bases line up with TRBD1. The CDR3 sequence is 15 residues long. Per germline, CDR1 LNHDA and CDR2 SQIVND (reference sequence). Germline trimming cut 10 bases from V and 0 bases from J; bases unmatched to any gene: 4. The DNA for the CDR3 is TGTGCCATCCGGGACAGGGACTCTGGGGCCAACGTCCTGACTTTC. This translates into CAIRDRDSGANVLTF.

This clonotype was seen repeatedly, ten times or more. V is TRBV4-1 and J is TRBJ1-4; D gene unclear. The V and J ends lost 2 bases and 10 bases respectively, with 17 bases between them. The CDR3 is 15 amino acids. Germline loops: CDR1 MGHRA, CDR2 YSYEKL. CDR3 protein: CASSQPTLTRGKLFF. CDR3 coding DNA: TGCGCCAGCAGCCAACCCACCCTGACTCGGGGAAAACTGTTTTTT.

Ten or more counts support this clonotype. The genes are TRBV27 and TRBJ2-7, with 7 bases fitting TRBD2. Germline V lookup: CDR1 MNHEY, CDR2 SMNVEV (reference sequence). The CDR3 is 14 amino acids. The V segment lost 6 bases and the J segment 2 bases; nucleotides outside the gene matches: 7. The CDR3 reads CASSAGSGAYEQYF. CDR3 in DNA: TGTGCCAGCAGCGCGGGGAGCGGGGCCTACGAGCAGTACTTC.

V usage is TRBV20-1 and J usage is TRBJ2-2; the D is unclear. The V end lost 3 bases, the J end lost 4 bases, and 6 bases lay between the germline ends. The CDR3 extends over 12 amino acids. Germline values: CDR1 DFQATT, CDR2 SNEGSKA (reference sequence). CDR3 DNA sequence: TGCAGTGCTAGCTCGGGCACCGGGGAGCTGTTTTTT. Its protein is CSASSGTGELFF.

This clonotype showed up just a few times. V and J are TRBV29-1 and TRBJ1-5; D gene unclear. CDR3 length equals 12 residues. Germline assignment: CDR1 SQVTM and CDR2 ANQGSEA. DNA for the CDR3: TGCTCAACCGGCGATAGCAATCAGCCCCAGCATTTT. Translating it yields CSTGDSNQPQHF.

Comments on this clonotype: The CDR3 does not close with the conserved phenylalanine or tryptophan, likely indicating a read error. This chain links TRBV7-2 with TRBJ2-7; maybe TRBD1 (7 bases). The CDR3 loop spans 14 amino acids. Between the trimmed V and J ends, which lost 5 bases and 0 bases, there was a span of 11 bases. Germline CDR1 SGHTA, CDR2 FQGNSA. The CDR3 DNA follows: TGTGCCAGCAGCCCGGGGGACAGCTCCTACGAGCAGTACCTC. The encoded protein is CASSPGDSSYEQYL.

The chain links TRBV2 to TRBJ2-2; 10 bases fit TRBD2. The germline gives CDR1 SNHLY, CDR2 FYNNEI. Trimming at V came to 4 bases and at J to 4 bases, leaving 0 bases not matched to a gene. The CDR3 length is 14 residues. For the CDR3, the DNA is TGTGCCAGCAGTGCTAGCGGGAGCACCGGGGAGCTGTTTTTT. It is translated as CASSASGSTGELFF.

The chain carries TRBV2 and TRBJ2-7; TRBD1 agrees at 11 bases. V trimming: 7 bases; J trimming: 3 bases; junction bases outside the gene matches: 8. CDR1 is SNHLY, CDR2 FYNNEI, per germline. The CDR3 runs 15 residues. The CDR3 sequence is CASIPEGTGGYEQYF. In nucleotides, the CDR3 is TGTGCCAGCATACCGGAGGGGACAGGGGGCTACGAGCAGTACTTC. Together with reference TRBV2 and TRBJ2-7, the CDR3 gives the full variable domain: EPEVTQTPSHQVTQMGQEVILRCVPISNHLYFYWYRQILGQKVEFLVSFYNNEISEKSEIFDDQFSVERPDGSNFTLKIRSTKLEDSAMYFCASIPEGTGGYEQYFGPGTRLTVT.

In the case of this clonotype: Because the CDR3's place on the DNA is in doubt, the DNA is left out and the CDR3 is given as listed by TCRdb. The CDR3 here is CASSVGAGATTDTQYF. This rearrangement joins TRBV7-3 to TRBJ2-3; the table's D call of TRBD1 was not tested on the DNA. In germline, CDR1 is SGHTA, CDR2 FQGTGA. 16 amino acids form the CDR3, both terminal residues included.

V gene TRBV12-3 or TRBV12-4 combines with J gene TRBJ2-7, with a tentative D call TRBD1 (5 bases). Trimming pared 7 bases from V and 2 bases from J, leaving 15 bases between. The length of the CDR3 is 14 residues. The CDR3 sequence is CASTLGANPYEQYF. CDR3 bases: TGTGCCAGCACCTTAGGGGCAAACCCCTACGAGCAGTACTTC.

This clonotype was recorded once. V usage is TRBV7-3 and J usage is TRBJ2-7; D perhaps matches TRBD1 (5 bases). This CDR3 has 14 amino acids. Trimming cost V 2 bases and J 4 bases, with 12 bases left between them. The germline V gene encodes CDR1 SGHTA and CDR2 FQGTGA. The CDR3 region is CASSLQGGVYEQYF. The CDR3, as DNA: TGTGCCAGCAGCTTACAGGGCGGCGTGTACGAGCAGTACTTC. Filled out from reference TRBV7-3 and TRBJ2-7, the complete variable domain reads GAGVSQTPSNKVTEKGKYVELRCDPISGHTALYWYRQSLGQGPEFLIYFQGTGAADDSGLPNDRFFAVRPEGSVSTLKIQRTERGDSAVYLCASSLQGGVYEQYFGPGTRLTVT.

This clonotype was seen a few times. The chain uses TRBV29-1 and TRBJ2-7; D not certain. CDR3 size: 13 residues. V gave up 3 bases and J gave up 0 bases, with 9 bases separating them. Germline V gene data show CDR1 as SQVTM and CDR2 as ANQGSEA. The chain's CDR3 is CSVEWPSSYEQYF. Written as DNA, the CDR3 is TGCAGCGTTGAGTGGCCGAGCTCCTACGAGCAGTACTTC.

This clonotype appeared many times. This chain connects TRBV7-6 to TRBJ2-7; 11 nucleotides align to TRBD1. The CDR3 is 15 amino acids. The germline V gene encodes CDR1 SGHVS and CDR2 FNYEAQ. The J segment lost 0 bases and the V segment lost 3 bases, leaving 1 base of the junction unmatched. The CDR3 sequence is CASSFGTGGSYEQYF. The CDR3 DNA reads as TGTGCCAGCAGCTTTGGGACAGGGGGCTCCTACGAGCAGTACTTC.

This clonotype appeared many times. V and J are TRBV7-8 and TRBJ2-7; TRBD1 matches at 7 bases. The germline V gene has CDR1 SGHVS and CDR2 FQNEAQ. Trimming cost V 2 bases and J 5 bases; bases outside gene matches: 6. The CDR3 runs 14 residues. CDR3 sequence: CASSLLEGAHEQYF. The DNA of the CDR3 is TGTGCCAGCAGCTTACTTGAGGGGGCCCACGAGCAGTACTTC.

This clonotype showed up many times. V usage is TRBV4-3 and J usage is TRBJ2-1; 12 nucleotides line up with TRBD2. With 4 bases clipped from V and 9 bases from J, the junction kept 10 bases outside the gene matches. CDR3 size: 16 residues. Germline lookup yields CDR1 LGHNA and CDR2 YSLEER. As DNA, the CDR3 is TGCGCCAGCAGCCCTAGCGGGGGGGTGACGGAGGGTGAGCAGTTCTTC. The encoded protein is CASSPSGGVTEGEQFF.

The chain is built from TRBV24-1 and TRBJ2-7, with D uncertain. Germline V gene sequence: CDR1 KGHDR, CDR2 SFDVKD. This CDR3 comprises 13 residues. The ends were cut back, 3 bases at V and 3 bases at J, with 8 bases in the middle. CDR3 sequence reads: CATSDGPGYEQYF. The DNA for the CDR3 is TGTGCCACCAGTGATGGACCGGGCTACGAGCAGTACTTC.

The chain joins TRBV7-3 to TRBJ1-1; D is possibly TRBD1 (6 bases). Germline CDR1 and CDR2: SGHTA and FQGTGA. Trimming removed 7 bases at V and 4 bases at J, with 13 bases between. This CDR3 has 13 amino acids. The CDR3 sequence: CASKGQPSTEAFF. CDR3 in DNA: TGTGCCAGCAAGGGACAACCGAGCACTGAAGCTTTCTTT. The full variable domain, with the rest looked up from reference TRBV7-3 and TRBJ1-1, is GAGVSQTPSNKVTEKGKYVELRCDPISGHTALYWYRQSLGQGPEFLIYFQGTGAADDSGLPNDRFFAVRPEGSVSTLKIQRTERGDSAVYLCASKGQPSTEAFFGQGTRLTVV.

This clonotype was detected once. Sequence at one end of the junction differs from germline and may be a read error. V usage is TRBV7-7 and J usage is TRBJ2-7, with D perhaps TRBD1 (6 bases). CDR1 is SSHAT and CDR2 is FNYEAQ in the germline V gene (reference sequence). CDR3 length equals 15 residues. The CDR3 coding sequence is TGTGCTAGCAGCTTAGCACTCACAGGGTCCTACGAGCAGTACTTC. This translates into CASSLALTGSYEQYF.

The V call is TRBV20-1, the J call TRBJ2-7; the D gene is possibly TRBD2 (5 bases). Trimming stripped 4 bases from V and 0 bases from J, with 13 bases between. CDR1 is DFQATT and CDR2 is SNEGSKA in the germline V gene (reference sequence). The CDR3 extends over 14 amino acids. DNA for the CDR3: TGCAGTGCTAATGAGGCGGGTAGCTCCTACGAGCAGTACTTC. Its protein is CSANEAGSSYEQYF.

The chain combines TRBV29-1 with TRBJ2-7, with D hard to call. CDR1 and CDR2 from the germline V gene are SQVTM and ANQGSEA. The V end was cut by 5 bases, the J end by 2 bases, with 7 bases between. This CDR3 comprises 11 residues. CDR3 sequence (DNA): TGCAGCGTTTCCGCGGCCTACGAGCAGTACTTC. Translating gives CSVSAAYEQYF.